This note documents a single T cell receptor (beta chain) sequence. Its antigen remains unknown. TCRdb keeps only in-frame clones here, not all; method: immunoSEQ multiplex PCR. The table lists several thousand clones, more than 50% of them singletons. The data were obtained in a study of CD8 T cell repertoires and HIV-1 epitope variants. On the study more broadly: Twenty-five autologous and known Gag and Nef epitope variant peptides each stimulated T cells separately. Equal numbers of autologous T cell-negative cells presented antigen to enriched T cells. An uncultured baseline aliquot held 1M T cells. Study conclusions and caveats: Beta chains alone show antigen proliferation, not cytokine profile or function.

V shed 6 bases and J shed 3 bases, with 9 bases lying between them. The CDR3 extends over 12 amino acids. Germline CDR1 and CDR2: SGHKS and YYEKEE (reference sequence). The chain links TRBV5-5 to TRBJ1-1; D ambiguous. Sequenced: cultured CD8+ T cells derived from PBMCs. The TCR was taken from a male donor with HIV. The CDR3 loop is CASNQKDTEAFF. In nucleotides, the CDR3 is TGTGCCAGCAACCAAAAAGACACTGAAGCTTTCTTT.